The T cell receptor (beta chain) under discussion was sequenced for a study of OX40 agonist ivuxolimab in advanced cancers. Broader study findings: CD4+ and CD8+ blood T cells expanded clonally by week 6 at 0.1 to 3.0 mg/kg. Compared with CD4+, CD8+ T cells on average had more expanded clones.

Sequencing was performed with immunoSEQ multiplex PCR; in TCRdb, only in-frame clones are kept and a portion is missing. Of fewer than 100,000 clones in the sample, approximately 80% were seen once. Germline trimming cut 2 bases from V and 2 bases from J; bases unmatched to any gene: 13. Germline V gene lookup returns CDR1 KGHSH and CDR2 LQKENI. The CDR3 runs 18 residues. A note on this clone: Antigen unknown.

The receptor was isolated from an adult with an advanced solid tumor such as melanoma, head and neck, liver or kidney cancer. The J gene is TRBJ2-3, the V gene TRBV18; TRBD2 aligns across 7 bases. Sequenced material: CD4+ or CD8+ T cells sorted from blood, taken in a trial of the OX40 agonist ivuxolimab. The CDR3 DNA follows: TGTGCCAGCTCACCAGATAACCCAGCGGGAATCCCCACAGATACGCAGTATTTT. It encodes CASSPDNPAGIPTDTQYF.